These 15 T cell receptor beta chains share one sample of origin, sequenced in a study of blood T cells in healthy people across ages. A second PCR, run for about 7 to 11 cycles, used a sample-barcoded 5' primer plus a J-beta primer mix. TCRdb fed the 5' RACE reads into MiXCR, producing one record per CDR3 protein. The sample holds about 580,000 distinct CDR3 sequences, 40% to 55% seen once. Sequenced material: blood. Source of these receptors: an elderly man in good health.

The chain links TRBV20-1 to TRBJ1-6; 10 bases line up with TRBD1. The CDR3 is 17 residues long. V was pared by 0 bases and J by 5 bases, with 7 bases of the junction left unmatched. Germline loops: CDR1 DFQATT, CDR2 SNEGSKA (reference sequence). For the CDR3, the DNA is TGCAGTGCTAGAGATTTGAGACAGGGGGCCAATAATTCACCCCTCCACTTT. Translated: CSARDLRQGANNSPLHF.

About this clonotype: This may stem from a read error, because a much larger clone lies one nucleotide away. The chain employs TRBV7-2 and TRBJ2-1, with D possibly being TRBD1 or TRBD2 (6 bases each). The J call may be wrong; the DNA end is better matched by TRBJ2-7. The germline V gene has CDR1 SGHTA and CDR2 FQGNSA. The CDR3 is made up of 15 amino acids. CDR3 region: CASSLGGAIYNEQYF. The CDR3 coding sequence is TGTGCCAGCAGCTTAGGGGGGGCCATATACAATGAGCAGTACTTC.

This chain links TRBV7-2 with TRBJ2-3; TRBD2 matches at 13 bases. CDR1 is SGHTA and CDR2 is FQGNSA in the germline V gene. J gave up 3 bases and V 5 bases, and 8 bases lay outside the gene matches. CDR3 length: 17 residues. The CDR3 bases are TGTGCCAGCAGCCACACACTAGCGGGGGGGAAGACAGATACGCAGTATTTT. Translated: CASSHTLAGGKTDTQYF. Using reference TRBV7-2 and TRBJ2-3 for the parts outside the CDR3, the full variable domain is GAGVSQSPSNKVTEKGKDVELRCDPISGHTALYWYRQSLGQGLEFLIYFQGNSAPDKSGLPSDRFSAERTGGSVSTLTIQRTQQEDSAVYLCASSHTLAGGKTDTQYFGPGTRLTVL.

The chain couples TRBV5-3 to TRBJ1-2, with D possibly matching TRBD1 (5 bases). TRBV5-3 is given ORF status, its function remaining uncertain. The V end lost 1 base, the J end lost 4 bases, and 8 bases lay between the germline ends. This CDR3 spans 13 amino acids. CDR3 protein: CARSLRGTYGYTF. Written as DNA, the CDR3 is TGTGCCAGAAGCTTGAGGGGCACCTATGGCTACACCTTC.

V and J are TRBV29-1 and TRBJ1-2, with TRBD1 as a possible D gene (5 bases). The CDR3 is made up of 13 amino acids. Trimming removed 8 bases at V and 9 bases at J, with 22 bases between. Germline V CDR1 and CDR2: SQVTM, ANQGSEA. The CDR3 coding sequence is TGCAGCATCGTATCGGGGGGAACGACAAGCTACACCTTC. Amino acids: CSIVSGGTTSYTF.

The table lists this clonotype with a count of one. CDR3 nucleotides: TGCGCCAGCAGCCAAGCTGCCGGAACTAGCGGGTACAATGAGCAGTTCTTC. It specifies CASSQAAGTSGYNEQFF. This chain connects TRBV4-3 to TRBJ2-1; TRBD2 matches at 9 bases. Germline CDR1 LGHNA, CDR2 YSLEER. Trimming took 1 base from V and 4 from J; bases not matched to a gene: 8. CDR3 length: 17 amino acids.

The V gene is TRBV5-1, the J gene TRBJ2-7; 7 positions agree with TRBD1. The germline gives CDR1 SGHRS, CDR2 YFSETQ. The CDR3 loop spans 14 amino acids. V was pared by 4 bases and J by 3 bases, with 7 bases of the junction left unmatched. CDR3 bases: TGCGCCAGCAGCCTAGGACAGGACCTCTACGAGCAGTACTTC. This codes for CASSLGQDLYEQYF.

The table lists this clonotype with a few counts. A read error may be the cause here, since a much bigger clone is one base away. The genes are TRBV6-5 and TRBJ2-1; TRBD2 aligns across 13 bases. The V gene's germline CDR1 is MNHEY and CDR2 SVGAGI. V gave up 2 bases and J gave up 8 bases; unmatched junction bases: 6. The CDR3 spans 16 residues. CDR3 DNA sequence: TGTGCCAGCAGTTACGGGGGACTAGCGGGAAGGGATGAGCAGTTCTTC. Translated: CASSYGGLAGRDEQFF.

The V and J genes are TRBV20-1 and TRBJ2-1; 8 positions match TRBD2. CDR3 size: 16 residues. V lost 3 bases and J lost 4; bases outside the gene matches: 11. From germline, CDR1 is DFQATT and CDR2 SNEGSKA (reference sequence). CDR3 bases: TGCAGTGCTAGTGACCGGAGCGGGAGAACTTACAATGAGCAGTTCTTC. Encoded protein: CSASDRSGRTYNEQFF.

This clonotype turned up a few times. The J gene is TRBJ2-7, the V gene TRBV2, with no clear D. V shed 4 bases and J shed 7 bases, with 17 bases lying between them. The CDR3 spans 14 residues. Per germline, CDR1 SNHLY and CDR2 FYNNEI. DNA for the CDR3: TGTGCCAGCAGTGTCCAGGTTACGTCGCGGGAGCAGTACTTC. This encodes CASSVQVTSREQYF.

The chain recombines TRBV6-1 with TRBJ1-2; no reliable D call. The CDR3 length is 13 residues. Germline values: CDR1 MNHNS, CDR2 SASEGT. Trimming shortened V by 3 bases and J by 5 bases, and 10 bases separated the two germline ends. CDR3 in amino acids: CASSEGAFYGYTF. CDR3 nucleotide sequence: TGTGCCAGCAGTGAGGGCGCCTTTTATGGCTACACCTTC.

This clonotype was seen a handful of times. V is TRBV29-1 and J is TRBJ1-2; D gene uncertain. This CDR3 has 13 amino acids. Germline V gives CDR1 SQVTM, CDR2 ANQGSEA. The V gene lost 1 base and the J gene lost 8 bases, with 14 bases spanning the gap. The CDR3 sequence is CSVEVAWGKGYTF. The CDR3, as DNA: TGCAGCGTTGAAGTAGCTTGGGGAAAGGGCTACACCTTC.

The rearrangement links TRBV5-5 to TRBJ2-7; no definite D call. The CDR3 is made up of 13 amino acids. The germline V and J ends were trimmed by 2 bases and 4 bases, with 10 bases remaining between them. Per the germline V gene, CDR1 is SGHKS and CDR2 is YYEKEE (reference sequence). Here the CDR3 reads CASSLGFGYEQYF. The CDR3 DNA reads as TGTGCCAGCAGCTTAGGGTTTGGGTACGAGCAGTACTTC.

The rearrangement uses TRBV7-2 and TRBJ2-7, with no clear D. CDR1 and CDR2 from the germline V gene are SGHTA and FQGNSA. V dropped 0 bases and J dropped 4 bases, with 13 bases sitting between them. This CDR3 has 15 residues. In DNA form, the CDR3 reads TGTGCCAGCAGCTTAGCTAAAGGCTATCAGTACGAGCAGTACTTC. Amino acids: CASSLAKGYQYEQYF.

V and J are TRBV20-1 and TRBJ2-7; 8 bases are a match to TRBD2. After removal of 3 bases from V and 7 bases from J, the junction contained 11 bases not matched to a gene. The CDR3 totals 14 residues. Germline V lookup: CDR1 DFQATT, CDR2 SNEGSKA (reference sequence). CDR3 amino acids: CSASLRGDTGEQYF. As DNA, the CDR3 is TGCAGTGCTAGCTTGCGGGGGGACACGGGGGAGCAGTACTTC.